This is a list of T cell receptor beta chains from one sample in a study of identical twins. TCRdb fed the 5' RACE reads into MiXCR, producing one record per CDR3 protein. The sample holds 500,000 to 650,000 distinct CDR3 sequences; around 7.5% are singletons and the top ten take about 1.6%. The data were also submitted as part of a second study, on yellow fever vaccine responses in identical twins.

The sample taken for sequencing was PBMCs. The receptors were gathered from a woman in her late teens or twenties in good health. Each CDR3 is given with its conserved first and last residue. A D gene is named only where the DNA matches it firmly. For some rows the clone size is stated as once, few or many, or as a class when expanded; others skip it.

cdr3_nt: TGCAGTGCTAGTTTAGGACAGGGGAACAAGGGCTACACCTTC
cdr3_aa: CSASLGQGNKGYTF
v_call: TRBV20-1
clone_size: many
j_call: TRBJ1-2
d_call: TRBD1

cdr3_nt: TGTGCCAGCAGCATTGGGTTAAACACCGGGGAGCTGTTTTTT
cdr3_aa: CASSIGLNTGELFF
v_call: TRBV13
clone_size: NA
j_call: TRBJ2-2
d_call: NA

cdr3_nt: TGTGCCAGCTCTTCAACTGGGGGGTTCGGTCAGCCCCAGCATTTT
cdr3_aa: CASSSTGGFGQPQHF
v_call: TRBV18
clone_size: many
j_call: TRBJ1-5
d_call: NA

cdr3_nt: TGTGCCAGCAGCGTAGGTTGGGGTGCTGAAGCTTTCTTT
cdr3_aa: CASSVGWGAEAFF
v_call: TRBV9
clone_size: many
j_call: TRBJ1-1
d_call: NA

cdr3_nt: TGTGCCAGCAGCCAAGATACGGGGCCAGGGGGGGAGCTGTTTTTT
cdr3_aa: CASSQDTGPGGELFF
v_call: TRBV3-1
clone_size: few
j_call: TRBJ2-2
d_call: NA

cdr3_nt: TGTGCCAGCAGCCAAGCCCAAGGACAGCTGATTGAGCAGTTCTTC
cdr3_aa: CASSQAQGQLIEQFF
v_call: TRBV3-1
clone_size: many
j_call: TRBJ2-1
d_call: NA

cdr3_nt: TGCGCCAGCAGCTTGGCGGGACAGGGCGGCGGCAATGAGCAGTTCTTC
cdr3_aa: CASSLAGQGGGNEQFF
v_call: TRBV5-1
clone_size: NA
j_call: TRBJ2-1
d_call: TRBD1

cdr3_nt: TGTGCCAGCAGTTCCCCGGACAGCCAGGGGAACATTCAGTACTTC
cdr3_aa: CASSSPDSQGNIQYF
v_call: TRBV6-5
clone_size: NA
j_call: TRBJ2-4
d_call: NA

cdr3_nt: TGTGCCAGCAGCGAATTAGTGGGGGTTGGTGAAAAACTGTTTTTT
cdr3_aa: CASSELVGVGEKLFF
v_call: TRBV5-6
clone_size: many
j_call: TRBJ1-4
d_call: NA

cdr3_nt: TGTGCCAGCAGCCCAACTAGTACGCAGTATTTT
cdr3_aa: CASSPTSTQYF
v_call: TRBV7-2
clone_size: few
j_call: TRBJ2-3
d_call: NA

cdr3_nt: TGTGCCAGCAGCTTAGGGACTAGCGGGAACAATGAGCAGTTCTTC
cdr3_aa: CASSLGTSGNNEQFF
v_call: TRBV7-9
clone_size: many
j_call: TRBJ2-1
d_call: TRBD2

cdr3_nt: TGTGCCAGCAGCTTATTGTCGGGCGGCTTTGAGCAGTACTTC
cdr3_aa: CASSLLSGGFEQYF
v_call: TRBV11-3
clone_size: few
j_call: TRBJ2-7
d_call: NA

cdr3_nt: TGCGCCAGCAGCTTGGGATGGGGCCCGGACAATGAGCAGTTCTTC
cdr3_aa: CASSLGWGPDNEQFF
v_call: TRBV5-1
clone_size: many
j_call: TRBJ2-1
d_call: NA

cdr3_nt: TGTGCCAGCAGCTTAGTGGTGGGTCCAGAGACCCAGTACTTC
cdr3_aa: CASSLVVGPETQYF
v_call: TRBV7-9
clone_size: many
j_call: TRBJ2-5
d_call: NA

cdr3_nt: TGCGCCAGCAGCCTATCAGCGGGCGCGGGAGAAGAGACCCAGTACTTC
cdr3_aa: CASSLSAGAGEETQYF
v_call: TRBV5-1
clone_size: NA
j_call: TRBJ2-5
d_call: TRBD2

cdr3_nt: TGTGCCATCAAAGAGGAGAGGAGTGAAAAACTGTTTTTT
cdr3_aa: CAIKEERSEKLFF
v_call: TRBV10-3
clone_size: many
j_call: TRBJ1-4
d_call: NA

cdr3_nt: TGTGCCAGCAGCTTCAGCGCGGGAGCTGCCAATGAGCAGTTCTTC
cdr3_aa: CASSFSAGAANEQFF
v_call: TRBV7-3
clone_size: few
j_call: TRBJ2-1
d_call: TRBD2

cdr3_nt: TGCGCCAGCAGCCAAGATGAGGTCGGATATGGGGAGTCTGGAGAACCGGGTGTAGGCTACACCTTC
cdr3_aa: CASSQDEVGYGESGEPGVGYTF
v_call: TRBV4-1
clone_size: few
j_call: TRBJ1-2
d_call: NA

cdr3_nt: TGTGCCAGCAGTCCGGACAGATCCGGGAATTACGAGCAGTACTTC
cdr3_aa: CASSPDRSGNYEQYF
v_call: TRBV12-3/TRBV12-4
clone_size: few
j_call: TRBJ2-7
d_call: NA

cdr3_nt: TGCAGCTCTGAGATGAACACTGAAGCTTTCTTT
cdr3_aa: CSSEMNTEAFF
v_call: TRBV29-1
clone_size: NA
j_call: TRBJ1-1
d_call: NA

cdr3_nt: TGCGCCAGCAGCGCCGATTATGAGCAGTTCTTC
cdr3_aa: CASSADYEQFF
v_call: TRBV5-1
clone_size: few
j_call: TRBJ2-1
d_call: NA